This TCR beta chain emerged from a study of cytomegalovirus exposure and HLA in healthy donors. Study-level background: Later analysis reported that the approximately 120 validation repertoires shared the platform of the roughly 710 first-cohort repertoires. Whole-study results and caveats: Later, an analysis found that TCR clusters from the first cohort tended to co-occur in the 90 to 150 validation repertoires. Researchers reported that a few CMV-associated chains were confirmed in vitro as CMV antigen-specific. Generally TCR sequences proved uncommon, though certain public TCRs appeared in numerous donors.

Assay used: immunoSEQ multiplex PCR; TCRdb lists only in-frame clones, some missing. The data contain 150,000 to 200,000 clones, nearly 90% of them singletons. Germline V lookup: CDR1 MDHEN, CDR2 SYDVKM. This CDR3 region has 14 residues. With V trimmed by 7 bases and J by 5 bases, 7 bases remained unmatched. This clone has only one observation. Antigen specificity is unknown. The clonotype was recovered from a young man in good health and CMV-seropositive. The chain links TRBV28 to TRBJ1-4; TRBD1 matches 7 bases. Sequenced: PBMCs. The chain's CDR3 is CASTPQGLNEKLFF. CDR3 bases: TGTGCCAGCACCCCACAGGGGCTAAATGAAAAACTGTTTTTT.